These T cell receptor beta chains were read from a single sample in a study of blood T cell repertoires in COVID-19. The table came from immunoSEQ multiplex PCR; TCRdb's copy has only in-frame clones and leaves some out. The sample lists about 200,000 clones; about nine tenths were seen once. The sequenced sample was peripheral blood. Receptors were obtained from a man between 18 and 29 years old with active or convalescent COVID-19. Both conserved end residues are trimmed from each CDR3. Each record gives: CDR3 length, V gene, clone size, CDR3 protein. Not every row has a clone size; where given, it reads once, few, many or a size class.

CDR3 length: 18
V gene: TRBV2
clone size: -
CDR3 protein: ASRAPVIQGWAGERYGYT

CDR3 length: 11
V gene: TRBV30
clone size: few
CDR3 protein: AWSVGQGNGYT

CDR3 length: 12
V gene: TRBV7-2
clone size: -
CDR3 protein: ASSLRSGRDTQY

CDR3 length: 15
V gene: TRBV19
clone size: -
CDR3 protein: ASSIPVQGAISNEQF

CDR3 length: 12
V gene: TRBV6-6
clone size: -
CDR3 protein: ASSTQGFTDTQY

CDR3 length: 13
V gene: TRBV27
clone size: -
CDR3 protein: ASSLLGSRGNEQF

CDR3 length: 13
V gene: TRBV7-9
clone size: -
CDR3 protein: ASSPSQNFNSPLH

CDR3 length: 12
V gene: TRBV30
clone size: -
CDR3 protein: AWSGDRANYGYT

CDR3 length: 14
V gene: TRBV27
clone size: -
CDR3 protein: ASTELTTGMYGKLF

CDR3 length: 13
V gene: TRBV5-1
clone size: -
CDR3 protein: ASSTGTAGLNEQF

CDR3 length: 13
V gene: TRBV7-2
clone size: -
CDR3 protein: ASSLRQGENTEAF

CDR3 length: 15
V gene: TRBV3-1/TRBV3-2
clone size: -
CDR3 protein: ASSQEDRGPTRDTQY

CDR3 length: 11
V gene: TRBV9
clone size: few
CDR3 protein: ASSGGLRETQY

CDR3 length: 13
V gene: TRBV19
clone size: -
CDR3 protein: ASTTPAAGRTEAF

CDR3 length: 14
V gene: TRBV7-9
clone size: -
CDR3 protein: ASSSGTGTSGNTIY

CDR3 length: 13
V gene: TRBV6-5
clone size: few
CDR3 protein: ASSYEDGGRYGYT

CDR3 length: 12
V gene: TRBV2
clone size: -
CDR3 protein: ASSERQGKDEQY

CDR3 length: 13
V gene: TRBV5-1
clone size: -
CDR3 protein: ASSLETGRRYGYT

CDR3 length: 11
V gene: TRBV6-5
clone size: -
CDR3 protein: ASSLGTGREAF

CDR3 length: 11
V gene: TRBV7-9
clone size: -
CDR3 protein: ASSLYEQETQY

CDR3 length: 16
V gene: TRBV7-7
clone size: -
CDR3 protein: ASSPHPPTQGVNEKLF

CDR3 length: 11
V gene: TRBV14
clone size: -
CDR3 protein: ASSQTTGSGQY

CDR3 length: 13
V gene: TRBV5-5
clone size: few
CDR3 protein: ATLRGDSSYNEQF

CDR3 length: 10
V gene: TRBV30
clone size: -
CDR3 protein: AWKRRGTEAF

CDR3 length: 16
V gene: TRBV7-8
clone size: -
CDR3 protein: ASSLASNGAGGMTEAF

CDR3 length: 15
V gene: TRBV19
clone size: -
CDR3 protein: ASRKGTGGSSNQPQH

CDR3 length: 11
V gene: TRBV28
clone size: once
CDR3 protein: ASLDRSNSPLH

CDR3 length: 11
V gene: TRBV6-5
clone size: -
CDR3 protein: ASSYDMNTEAF

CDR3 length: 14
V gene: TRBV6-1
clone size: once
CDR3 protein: ASSENAYDRGKDYT

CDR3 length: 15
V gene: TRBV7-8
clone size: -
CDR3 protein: ASSLVTGTMLTYGYT

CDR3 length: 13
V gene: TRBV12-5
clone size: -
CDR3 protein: ASGYRRTDPGELF

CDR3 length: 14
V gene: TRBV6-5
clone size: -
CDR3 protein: ASSSSTQSGAYEQY

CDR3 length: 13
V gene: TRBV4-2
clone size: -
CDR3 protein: ASSQDGTGSQPQH

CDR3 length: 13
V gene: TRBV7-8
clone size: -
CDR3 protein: ASSSGQGRQETQY